A few counts support the clone carrying this TCR beta chain. Antigen specificity is unknown. The data derive from a study of cytomegalovirus exposure and HLA in healthy donors. The study, taken as a whole, reports: The study designated over 150 TCR beta chains cytomegalovirus-associated.

Clones were sequenced by immunoSEQ multiplex PCR, and TCRdb holds only the in-frame ones, with some missing. The sample includes about 360,000 clones, 75% to 90% seen only once; the top ten take under 0.95%. The receptor was isolated from a woman under 30 in good health and CMV-seronegative. Sequences were obtained from PBMCs.

The CDR3 coding sequence is TGTGCCAGCAGTGTGGAGGATGGGACGGGGGACCAGCAGTACTTC. Translated, it gives CASSVEDGTGDQQYF. The chain recombines TRBV6-1 with TRBJ2-7; D possibly corresponds to TRBD2 (6 bases). The CDR3 consists of 15 residues. Germline loops: CDR1 MNHNS, CDR2 SASEGT. The V end lost 4 bases, the J end lost 8 bases, and 21 bases lay between the germline ends.